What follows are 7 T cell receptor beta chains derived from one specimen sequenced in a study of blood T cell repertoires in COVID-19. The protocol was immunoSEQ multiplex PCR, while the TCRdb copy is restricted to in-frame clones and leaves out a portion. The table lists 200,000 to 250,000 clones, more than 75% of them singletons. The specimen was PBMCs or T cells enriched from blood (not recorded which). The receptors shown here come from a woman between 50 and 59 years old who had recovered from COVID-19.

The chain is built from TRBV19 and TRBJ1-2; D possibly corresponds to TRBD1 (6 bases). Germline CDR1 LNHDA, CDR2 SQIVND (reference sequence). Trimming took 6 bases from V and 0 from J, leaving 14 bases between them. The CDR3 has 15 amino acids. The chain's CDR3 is CASSTWDTANYGYTF. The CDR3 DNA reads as TGTGCCAGTAGCACATGGGACACCGCTAACTATGGCTACACCTTC.

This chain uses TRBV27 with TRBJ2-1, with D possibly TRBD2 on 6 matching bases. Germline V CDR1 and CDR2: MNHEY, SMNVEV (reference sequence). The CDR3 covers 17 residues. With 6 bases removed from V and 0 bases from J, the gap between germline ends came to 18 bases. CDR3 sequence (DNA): TGTGCCAGCAGAGGATACGGGACTCCGAGCTCCTACAATGAGCAGTTCTTC. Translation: CASRGYGTPSSYNEQFF.

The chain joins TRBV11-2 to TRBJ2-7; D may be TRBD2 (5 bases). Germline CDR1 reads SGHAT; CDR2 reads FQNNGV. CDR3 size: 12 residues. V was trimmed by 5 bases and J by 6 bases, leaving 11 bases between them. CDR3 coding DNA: TGTGCCAGCAGCCTGCAAGGGAGCGAGCAGTACTTC. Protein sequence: CASSLQGSEQYF.

This chain's CDR3 is CASSIAWLAGASGEQYF. The CDR3 DNA reads TGTGCCAGTAGTATAGCGTGGCTAGCGGGAGCTTCGGGGGAGCAGTACTTC. V and J are TRBV19 and TRBJ2-7; 10 positions agree with TRBD2. Per germline, CDR1 LNHDA and CDR2 SQIVND (reference sequence). The CDR3 extends over 17 amino acids. The junction had 13 bases not matched to a gene; V was cut back by 1 base and J by 7 bases.

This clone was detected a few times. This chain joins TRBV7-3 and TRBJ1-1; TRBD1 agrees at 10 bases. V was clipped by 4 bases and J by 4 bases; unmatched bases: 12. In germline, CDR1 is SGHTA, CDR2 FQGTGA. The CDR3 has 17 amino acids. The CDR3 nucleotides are TGTGCCAGCAGCTCAGTCCCGGGACAGGGGACCTCCACTGAAGCTTTCTTT. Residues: CASSSVPGQGTSTEAFF.

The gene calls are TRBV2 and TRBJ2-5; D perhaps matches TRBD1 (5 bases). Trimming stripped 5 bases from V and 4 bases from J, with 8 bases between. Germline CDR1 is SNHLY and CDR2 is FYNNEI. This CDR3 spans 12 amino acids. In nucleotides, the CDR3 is TGTGCCAGCAGTACCAGGGTAGAGACCCAGTACTTC. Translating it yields CASSTRVETQYF.

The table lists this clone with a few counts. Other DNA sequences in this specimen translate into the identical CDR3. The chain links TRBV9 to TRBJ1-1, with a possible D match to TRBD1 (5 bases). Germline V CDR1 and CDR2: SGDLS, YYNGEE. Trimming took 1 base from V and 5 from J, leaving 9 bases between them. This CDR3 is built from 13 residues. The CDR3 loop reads CASSVFGGTEAFF. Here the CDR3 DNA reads TGTGCCAGCAGCGTATTCGGGGGAACTGAAGCTTTCTTT.